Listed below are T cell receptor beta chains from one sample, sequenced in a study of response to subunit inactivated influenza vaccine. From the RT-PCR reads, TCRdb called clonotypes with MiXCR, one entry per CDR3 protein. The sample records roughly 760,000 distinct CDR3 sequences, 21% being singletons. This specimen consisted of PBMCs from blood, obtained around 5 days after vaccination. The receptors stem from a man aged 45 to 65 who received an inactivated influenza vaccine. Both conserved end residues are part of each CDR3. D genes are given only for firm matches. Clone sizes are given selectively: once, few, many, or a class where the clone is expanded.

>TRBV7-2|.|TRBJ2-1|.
CASSYRDRLDNEQFF
TGTGCCAGCAGCTACCGGGACCGGTTAGACAATGAGCAGTTCTTC
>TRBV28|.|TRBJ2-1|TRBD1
CASSFWTGPYNEQFF
TGTGCCAGCAGTTTTTGGACAGGCCCCTACAATGAGCAGTTCTTC
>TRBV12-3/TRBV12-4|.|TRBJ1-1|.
CASSFILRGQAFF
TGTGCCAGCAGTTTTATTTTGAGGGGCCAAGCTTTCTTT
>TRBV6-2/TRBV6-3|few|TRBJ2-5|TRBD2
CASSFGLAASQETQYF
TGTGCCAGCAGTTTTGGACTAGCGGCCTCCCAAGAGACCCAGTACTTC
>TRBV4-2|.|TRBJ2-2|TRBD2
CASSQVAGGPVGELFF
TGTGCCAGCAGCCAAGTTGCGGGAGGGCCGGTCGGGGAGCTGTTTTTT
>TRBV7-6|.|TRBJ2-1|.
CASSRGTLLDNEQFF
TGTGCCAGCAGCCGAGGGACTCTTTTAGACAATGAGCAGTTCTTC
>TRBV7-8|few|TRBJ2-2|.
CASSLGTPRTGELFF
TGTGCCAGCAGCTTAGGGACCCCACGCACCGGGGAGCTGTTTTTT
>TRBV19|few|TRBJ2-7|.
CASIPSGAQKGYEQYF
TGTGCCAGTATTCCAAGTGGGGCACAAAAAGGGTACGAGCAGTACTTC
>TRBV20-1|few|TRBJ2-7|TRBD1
CSARATGDAYEQYF
TGCAGTGCTAGAGCGACAGGGGACGCCTACGAGCAGTACTTC
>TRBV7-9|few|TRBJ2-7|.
CASSLEPMSYEQYF
TGTGCCAGCAGCTTAGAACCGATGTCCTACGAGCAGTACTTC
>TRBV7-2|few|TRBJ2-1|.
CASSGVGWNEQFF
TGTGCCAGCAGTGGAGTCGGGTGGAATGAGCAGTTCTTC
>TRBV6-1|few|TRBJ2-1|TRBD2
CASSAAGTRNYNEQFF
TGTGCCAGCAGTGCTGCCGGGACTAGAAACTACAATGAGCAGTTCTTC
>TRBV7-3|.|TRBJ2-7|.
CASRSAGIEQYF
TGTGCCAGCAGGTCCGCCGGGATCGAGCAGTACTTC
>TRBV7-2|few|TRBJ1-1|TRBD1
CASSPSTGNMNTEAFF
TGTGCCAGCAGCCCGTCGACAGGGAACATGAACACTGAAGCTTTCTTT
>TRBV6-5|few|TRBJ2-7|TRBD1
CASSSTGERTYEQYF
TGTGCCAGCAGTTCCACAGGGGAAAGAACCTACGAGCAGTACTTC
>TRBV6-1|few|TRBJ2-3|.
CASRGGADTDTQYF
TGTGCCAGCAGGGGGGGGGCCGACACAGATACGCAGTATTTT
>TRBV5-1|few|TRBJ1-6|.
CASSLNGEGNSPLHF
TGCGCCAGCAGCTTGAACGGGGAAGGTAATTCACCCCTCCACTTT
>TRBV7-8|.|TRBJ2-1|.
CASSLSGWVGQFF
TGTGCCAGCAGCTTAAGTGGTTGGGTTGGGCAGTTCTTC
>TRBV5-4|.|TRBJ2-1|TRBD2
CASSLGLTSGGYNEQFF
TGTGCCAGCAGCTTAGGCTTGACTAGCGGGGGGTACAATGAGCAGTTCTTC
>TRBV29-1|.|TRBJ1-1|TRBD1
CSVGQGARNTEAFF
TGCAGCGTTGGCCAGGGGGCGAGGAACACTGAAGCTTTCTTT
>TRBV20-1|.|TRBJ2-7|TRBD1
CSATRDRGHPYEQYF
TGCAGTGCAACCCGGGACAGGGGACACCCCTACGAGCAGTACTTC
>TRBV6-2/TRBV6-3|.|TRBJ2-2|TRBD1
CASSRGTGITGELFF
TGTGCCAGCAGCCGAGGGACAGGGATCACCGGGGAGCTGTTTTTT
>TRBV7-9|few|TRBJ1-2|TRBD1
CASSLADRTNYGYTF
TGTGCCAGCAGCCTAGCGGACAGGACAAACTATGGCTACACCTTC
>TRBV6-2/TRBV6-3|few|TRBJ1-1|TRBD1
CASSLLGQPVNTEAFF
TGTGCCAGCAGTCTCTTGGGACAGCCTGTGAACACTGAAGCTTTCTTT
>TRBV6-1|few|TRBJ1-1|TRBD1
CASRNTGGTEAFF
TGTGCCAGCAGAAACACAGGGGGCACTGAAGCTTTCTTT
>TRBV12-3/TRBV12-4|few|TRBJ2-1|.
CASSPSRGGEQFF
TGTGCCAGCAGTCCGTCCAGGGGAGGTGAGCAGTTCTTC
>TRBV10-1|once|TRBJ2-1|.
CASSGGFSPGDEQFF
TGCGCCAGCAGTGGAGGGTTCTCCCCGGGGGATGAGCAGTTCTTC
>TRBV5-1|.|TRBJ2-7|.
CASSPGDLLYEQYF
TGCGCCAGCAGCCCAGGAGATCTCCTCTACGAGCAGTACTTC
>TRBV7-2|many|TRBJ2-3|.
CASSLDLSTDTQYF
TGTGCCAGCAGCTTAGACCTAAGCACAGATACGCAGTATTTT
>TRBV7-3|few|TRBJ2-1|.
CASSPYISSPHEQFF
TGTGCCAGCAGTCCTTACATCTCGAGCCCCCATGAGCAGTTCTTC
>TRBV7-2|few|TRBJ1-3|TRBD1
CASSFPEGTGAGNTIYF
TGTGCCAGCAGCTTCCCCGAAGGGACAGGGGCAGGAAACACCATATATTTT
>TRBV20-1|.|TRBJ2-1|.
CSASDGRDEQFF
TGCAGTGCTAGCGACGGGCGGGATGAGCAGTTCTTC
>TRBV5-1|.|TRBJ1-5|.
CASSLGGTGPQPQHF
TGCGCCAGCAGCTTGGGGGGTACGGGGCCCCAGCCCCAGCATTTT
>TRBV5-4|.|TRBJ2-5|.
CASSLWDAATQYF
TGTGCCAGCAGCTTATGGGACGCGGCCACCCAGTACTTC
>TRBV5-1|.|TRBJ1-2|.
CASSVLQDSRGYGYTF
TGCGCCAGCAGCGTCCTCCAAGACAGTCGGGGCTATGGCTACACCTTC
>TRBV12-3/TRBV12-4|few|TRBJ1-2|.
CASSFGGDGYTF
TGTGCCAGCAGTTTTGGGGGAGATGGCTACACCTTC
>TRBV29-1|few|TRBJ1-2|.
CSVGFLGVSYGYTF
TGCAGCGTTGGATTCCTAGGGGTCTCCTATGGCTACACCTTC
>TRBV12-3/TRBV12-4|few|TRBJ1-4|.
CASSLRAGATNEKLFF
TGTGCCAGCAGTTTACGGGCCGGGGCAACTAATGAAAAACTGTTTTTT
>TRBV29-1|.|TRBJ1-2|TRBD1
CSVGPGQGIF
TGCAGCGTAGGACCGGGACAGGGAATTTTC
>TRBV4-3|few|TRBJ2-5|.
CASSQDSLARETQYF
TGCGCCAGCAGCCAAGATTCCCTTGCGCGGGAGACCCAGTACTTC
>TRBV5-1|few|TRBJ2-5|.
CASRRMTVAGETQYF
TGCGCCAGCAGACGAATGACGGTGGCAGGAGAGACCCAGTACTTC
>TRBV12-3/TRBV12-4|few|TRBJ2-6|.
CASSSPDRANVLTF
TGTGCCAGCAGTTCCCCGGACAGGGCCAACGTCCTGACTTTC